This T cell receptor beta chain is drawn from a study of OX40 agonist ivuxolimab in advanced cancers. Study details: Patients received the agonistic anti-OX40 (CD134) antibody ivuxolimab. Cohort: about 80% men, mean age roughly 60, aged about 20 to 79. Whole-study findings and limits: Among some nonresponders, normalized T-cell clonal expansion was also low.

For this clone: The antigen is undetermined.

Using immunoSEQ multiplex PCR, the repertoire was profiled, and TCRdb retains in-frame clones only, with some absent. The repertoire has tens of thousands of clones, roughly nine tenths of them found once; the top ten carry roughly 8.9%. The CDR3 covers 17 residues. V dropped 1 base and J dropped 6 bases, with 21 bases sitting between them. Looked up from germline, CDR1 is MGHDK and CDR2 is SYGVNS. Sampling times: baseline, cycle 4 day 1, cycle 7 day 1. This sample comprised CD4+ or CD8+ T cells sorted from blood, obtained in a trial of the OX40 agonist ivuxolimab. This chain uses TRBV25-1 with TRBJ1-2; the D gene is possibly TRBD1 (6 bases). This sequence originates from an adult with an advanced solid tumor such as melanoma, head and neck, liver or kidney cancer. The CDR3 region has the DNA TGTGCCAGCAGTGAATTAGGGGGAGCAGGGTTAGGGGATGGCTACACCTTC. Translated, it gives CASSELGGAGLGDGYTF.